This T cell receptor (beta chain) was identified during a study of beta chain features in type 1 diabetes. Expressed TCRB transcripts were sequenced after all isolated RNA was converted to cDNA. Clones were read by immunoSEQ multiplex PCR, and TCRdb kept only the in-frame ones, dropping some. The sample lists roughly 240,000 clones; around 68% were seen once. Study conclusions and caveats: There was no resolution here of whether HLA type influences TCRB rearrangement.

Germline V gene lookup returns CDR1 GTSNPN and CDR2 SVGIG (reference sequence). With 1 base clipped from V and 10 bases from J, the junction kept 7 bases outside the gene matches. The CDR3 covers 15 residues. This clone has a single count. Its target is not known. Sequenced material: naive CD4+ T cells from blood. The sequence came from a man younger than 45 in good health. The chain uses TRBV30 and TRBJ1-6, with 10 bases lining up with TRBD1. In DNA, the CDR3 is TGTGCCTGGAGTGACACGGGGACAGGGGACTCACCCCTCCACTTT. Its protein is CAWSDTGTGDSPLHF.